The 7 T cell receptor beta chains listed next were all sequenced from one sample in a study of T cell responses to AZD1222 COVID-19 vaccine. Sequencing was performed with immunoSEQ multiplex PCR; in TCRdb, only in-frame clones are kept and a portion is missing. The repertoire holds about 79,000 clones, with around 84% as singletons. This material consisted of peripheral blood, taken on day 0 of AZD1222 vaccination. Every receptor here comes from an adult in good health.

The chain joins TRBV25-1 to TRBJ2-7, with 8 bases lining up with TRBD1. This CDR3 region has 14 residues. J lost 0 bases, V lost 6 bases, and 4 bases had no gene match. Looked up from germline, CDR1 is MGHDK and CDR2 is SYGVNS. DNA of the CDR3: TGTGCCAGCAGCCTCACAGGGGGCTCCTACGAGCAGTACTTC. It is translated as CASSLTGGSYEQYF.

This sequence joins TRBV6-5 and TRBJ1-2; 9 nucleotides match TRBD1. J gave up 4 bases and V 4 bases, and 7 bases lay outside the gene matches. This CDR3 comprises 15 residues. Looked up from germline, CDR1 is MNHEY and CDR2 is SVGAGI. CDR3 bases: TGTGCCAGCAGTTCAGGGGACAGGGCGATCTATGGCTACACCTTC. This encodes CASSSGDRAIYGYTF.

V and J are TRBV18 and TRBJ2-5; D unresolved. The CDR3 covers 13 residues. The germline CDR1 and CDR2 sequences are KGHSH and LQKENI. Trimming pared 2 bases from V and 2 bases from J, leaving 6 bases between. Here the CDR3 reads CASSPSSQETQYF. CDR3 DNA sequence: TGTGCCAGCTCACCAAGCAGTCAAGAGACCCAGTACTTC.

V usage is TRBV20-1 and J usage is TRBJ2-5; a weak D match, TRBD2 (5 bases). This CDR3 has 11 amino acids. Germline V gene sequence: CDR1 DFQATT, CDR2 SNEGSKA (reference sequence). V was shortened by 5 bases and J by 5 bases, with 9 bases between the two germline ends. This CDR3 reads CSAGPGETQYF. CDR3 coding DNA: TGCAGTGCTGGCCCGGGGGAGACCCAGTACTTC.

The V and J genes are TRBV5-4 and TRBJ1-1; TRBD1 is a possible D gene (5 bases). With 4 bases removed from V and 3 bases from J, the gap between germline ends came to 13 bases. Germline CDR1 is SGHNT and CDR2 is YYREEE (reference sequence). This CDR3 comprises 14 residues. As DNA, the CDR3 is TGTGCCAGCAGCCCGGTCGGAGGGGACACTGAAGCTTTCTTT. It codes for CASSPVGGDTEAFF.

CDR3 nucleotides: TGTGCCAGCGCCTTGGGGGAGCAGTACTTC. Protein sequence: CASALGEQYF. This sequence joins TRBV28 and TRBJ2-7; D is undetermined. Looked up from germline, CDR1 is MDHEN and CDR2 is SYDVKM. V was clipped by 8 bases and J by 7 bases, with 9 bases between them. This CDR3 is built from 10 residues.

The chain recombines TRBV18 with TRBJ1-1, with D hard to call. This CDR3 has 14 residues. Germline V gives CDR1 KGHSH, CDR2 LQKENI. V was trimmed by 4 bases and J by 2 bases, leaving 11 bases between them. The CDR3 nucleotides read TGTGCCAGCTCACTCTCCCGGGCCAACACTGAAGCTTTCTTT. Amino acids: CASSLSRANTEAFF.